This entry concerns a single T cell receptor (beta chain). This sample stems from a study of shared clonotypes between healthy human individuals. On the study more broadly: The cohort comprised a couple of women and a few men. Their ages spanned 18 to 49 years.

Those who donated, Caucasian adults without exception, all lived in Nashville, Tennessee. CDR1 and CDR2 (germline): SNHLY, FYNNEI. Trimming removed 6 bases from V and 8 bases from J, with 13 bases in between. The CDR3 is 13 residues long. Sequenced by immunoSEQ multiplex PCR; TCRdb stores in-frame clones only, minus some. This sample has roughly 300,000 clones; around nine tenths occur once, and the top ten carry roughly 16%. This TCR came from a man younger than 35 in good health. Material: memory CD8+ T cells sorted from blood. Subset defined: CD45RO+ cells pooled with CCR7-negative TemRA cells. J is TRBJ1-4 and V is TRBV2, with unresolved D. The CDR3 DNA follows: TGTGCCAGCAGCCCGGGCGAGGACGAAAAACTGTTTTTT. It encodes CASSPGEDEKLFF.